This passage covers 20 T cell receptor beta chains from one sample sequenced in a study of blood T cell repertoires in COVID-19. Clones were read by immunoSEQ multiplex PCR, and TCRdb kept only the in-frame ones, dropping some. The table shows fewer than 15,000 clones, with approximately 91% occurring only once. The sequenced sample was peripheral blood. The source of these receptors is a human donor in a cohort sampled during active COVID-19.

CDR3 nucleotide sequence: TGTGCCAGCAGTTACGGGTCGCAGGGTCGGGAAAAACTGTTTTTT. The encoded protein is CASSYGSQGREKLFF. The chain is built from TRBV6-6 and TRBJ1-4; a weak D match, TRBD1 (5 bases). Deletions cut 2 bases from V and 8 bases from J, with 15 bases between. Germline CDR1 is MNHNY and CDR2 is SVGAGI (reference sequence). CDR3 length: 15 amino acids.

V and J are TRBV3-1 (or the pseudogene TRBV3-2) and TRBJ2-7; 7 bases map to TRBD2. Germline V gene lookup returns CDR1 LGHDT and CDR2 YNNKEL (reference sequence). The CDR3 consists of 16 residues. V was clipped by 4 bases and J by 6 bases; unmatched bases: 15. CDR3 protein: CASSRPLLGGGSEQYF. The CDR3 region has the DNA TGTGCCAGCAGCCGCCCCCTGTTGGGGGGGGGTAGCGAGCAGTACTTC.

The chain couples TRBV12-5 to TRBJ1-2; D gene unclear. Looked up from germline, CDR1 is LGHNT and CDR2 is FRNRAP. The V and J ends lost 0 bases and 9 bases respectively, with 14 bases between them. The CDR3 runs to 14 residues. CDR3 DNA: TGTGCTAGTGGTTTGGTAATGACCCGGAGCTGCTACACCTTC. Translated, it gives CASGLVMTRSCYTF.

This rearrangement joins TRBV3-1 (or the pseudogene TRBV3-2) to TRBJ1-4; 7 bases are a match to TRBD1. The V and J ends lost 4 bases and 0 bases, in that order; junction bases with no gene match: 8. The germline CDR1 and CDR2 sequences are LGHDT and YNNKEL (reference sequence). The CDR3 is 17 residues long. CDR3 protein: CASSPGDRVATNEKLFF. The CDR3 DNA follows: TGTGCCAGCAGCCCAGGAGACAGGGTTGCAACTAATGAAAAACTGTTTTTT.

The chain joins TRBV3-1 (or the pseudogene TRBV3-2) to TRBJ1-3, with D possibly being TRBD1 (6 bases). This CDR3 spans 15 amino acids. V was cut by 2 bases and J by 0 bases, with 8 bases left in between. Germline V lookup: CDR1 LGHDT, CDR2 YNNKEL (reference sequence). The chain's CDR3 is CASSQTGFSGNTIYF. The CDR3 region has the DNA TGTGCCAGCAGCCAAACAGGGTTCTCTGGAAACACCATATATTTT.

This chain joins TRBV2 and TRBJ1-5, with 8 nucleotides matching TRBD1. With 7 bases clipped from V and 5 bases from J, the junction kept 10 bases outside the gene matches. Per the germline V gene, CDR1 is SNHLY and CDR2 is FYNNEI. The CDR3 sequence is 15 residues long. DNA of the CDR3: TGTGCCAGCACCCCCTTAGGGACAGGAGATCAGCCCCAGCATTTT. Translating gives CASTPLGTGDQPQHF. Full variable domain (missing parts from reference TRBV2 and TRBJ1-5): EPEVTQTPSHQVTQMGQEVILRCVPISNHLYFYWYRQILGQKVEFLVSFYNNEISEKSEIFDDQFSVERPDGSNFTLKIRSTKLEDSAMYFCASTPLGTGDQPQHFGDGTRLSIL.

V usage is TRBV4-3 and J usage is TRBJ1-6; D is perhaps TRBD1 (6 bases). The length of the CDR3 is 16 residues. Trimming took 0 bases from V and 7 from J, leaving 13 bases between them. In germline, CDR1 is LGHNA, CDR2 YSLEER. In DNA, the CDR3 is TGCGCCAGCAGCCAAGAACCACAGGGTAAAAATTCACCCCTCCACTTT. Amino acids: CASSQEPQGKNSPLHF.

The rearrangement uses TRBV6-1 and TRBJ1-2; 7 positions match TRBD1. The CDR3 consists of 14 residues. The V segment lost 2 bases and the J segment 2 bases; nucleotides outside the gene matches: 2. Germline lookup yields CDR1 MNHNS and CDR2 SASEGT. The CDR3 DNA is TGTGCCAGCAGTGAAAGGGGGCCCAACTATGGCTACACCTTC. The encoded protein is CASSERGPNYGYTF.

The CDR3 is CASSPGQIQETQYF. The CDR3 DNA sequence: TGTGCCAGCTCGCCGGGACAGATACAAGAGACCCAGTACTTC. The V call is TRBV18, the J call TRBJ2-5, with TRBD1 matching over 7 bases. The CDR3 is 14 amino acids. V shed 6 bases and J 2 bases; nucleotides not matched to a gene: 6. Germline CDR1 is KGHSH and CDR2 is LQKENI.

The CDR3 loop reads CASSPTGLVSYEQYF. The CDR3 DNA reads TGTGCCAGCAGCCCGACAGGGCTCGTGTCCTACGAGCAGTACTTC. The V gene is TRBV28, the J gene TRBJ2-7, with 7 bases fitting TRBD1. J was trimmed by 1 base and V by 6 bases; bases with no gene match: 9. The CDR3 runs to 15 residues. Looked up from germline, CDR1 is MDHEN and CDR2 is SYDVKM.

J is TRBJ2-2 and V is TRBV7-2; 8 bases fit TRBD2. The CDR3 is made up of 15 amino acids. Trimming took 1 base from V and 7 from J; bases not matched to a gene: 5. The V gene's germline CDR1 is SGHTA and CDR2 FQGNSA. CDR3 in DNA: TGTGCCAGCAGCTTAGTGGCGGGGGGAATCGGGGAGCTGTTTTTT. Translating it yields CASSLVAGGIGELFF.

The chain carries TRBV19 and TRBJ1-1, with no clear D. V was trimmed by 1 base and J by 9 bases, leaving 18 bases between them. This CDR3 spans 15 amino acids. The V gene's germline CDR1 is LNHDA and CDR2 SQIVND (reference sequence). In DNA, the CDR3 is TGTGCCAGTAGTATAGTGAGGACGGGAGACCGGCAAGCTTTCTTT. Translation: CASSIVRTGDRQAFF.

J is TRBJ2-7 and V is TRBV5-6, with TRBD1 identical over 8 bases. CDR1 is SGHDT and CDR2 is YYEEEE in the germline V gene. The J segment lost 5 bases and the V segment lost 0 bases, leaving 7 bases of the junction unmatched. The CDR3 covers 15 residues. This CDR3 is CASSLGPRQGNEQYF. The DNA of the CDR3 is TGTGCCAGCAGCTTGGGGCCCAGACAGGGGAACGAGCAGTACTTC.

V is TRBV27 and J is TRBJ1-2; D not certain. CDR3 length: 11 amino acids. In germline, CDR1 is MNHEY, CDR2 SMNVEV (reference sequence). V gave up 6 bases and J gave up 8 bases, with 10 bases separating them. The chain's CDR3 is CASRASRGYTF. CDR3 DNA: TGTGCCAGCAGGGCATCTCGAGGCTACACCTTC.

The rearrangement uses TRBV11-2 and TRBJ2-3; D call uncertain. Germline CDR1 SGHAT, CDR2 FQNNGV. V was trimmed by 3 bases and J by 6 bases, leaving 10 bases between them. The CDR3 loop spans 13 amino acids. The CDR3 DNA sequence: TGTGCCAGCAGCTTTCAGGCTTCGGATACGCAGTATTTT. It is translated as CASSFQASDTQYF.

This chain links TRBV5-4 with TRBJ2-3; D is possibly TRBD2 (5 bases). Germline V gene sequence: CDR1 SGHNT, CDR2 YYREEE (reference sequence). V gave up 1 base and J gave up 0 bases, with 12 bases separating them. The CDR3 extends over 16 amino acids. The CDR3 region has the DNA TGTGCCAGCAGCTTGCCCAGCGGACCCAGCACAGATACGCAGTATTTT. Translated, it gives CASSLPSGPSTDTQYF.

The rearrangement uses TRBV3-1 (or the pseudogene TRBV3-2) and TRBJ1-1; the D is unclear. The V end was cut by 1 base, the J end by 5 bases, with 8 bases between. The CDR3 is 13 residues long. Looked up from germline, CDR1 is LGHDT and CDR2 is YNNKEL (reference sequence). The DNA for the CDR3 is TGTGCCAGCAGCCAAGTAGGAGGGACTGAAGCTTTCTTT. Its protein is CASSQVGGTEAFF.

Written as DNA, the CDR3 is TGTGCCAGCGGGGGGAGTCAGCCCCAGCATTTT. Translated: CASGGSQPQHF. The chain has TRBV27 and TRBJ1-5, with D perhaps TRBD1 (5 bases). Germline V CDR1 and CDR2: MNHEY, SMNVEV (reference sequence). The CDR3 has 11 residues. Trimming pared 8 bases from V and 6 bases from J, leaving 8 bases between.

The gene calls are TRBV5-1 and TRBJ2-5; D not certain. CDR3 length: 13 amino acids. Trimming stripped 4 bases from V and 5 bases from J, with 12 bases between. CDR1 SGHRS and CDR2 YFSETQ come from the germline V gene. CDR3 DNA: TGCGCCAGCAGCCTAACCGCCAGGGAGACCCAGTACTTC. This gives the protein CASSLTARETQYF. Full variable domain (outside the CDR3, taken from reference TRBV5-1 and TRBJ2-5): KAGVTQTPRYLIKTRGQQVTLSCSPISGHRSVSWYQQTPGQGLQFLFEYFSETQRNKGNFPGRFSGRQFSNSRSEMNVSTLELGDSALYLCASSLTARETQYFGPGTRLLVL.

V gene TRBV10-3 combines with J gene TRBJ2-7; TRBD2 matches 8 bases. Germline trimming cut 11 bases from V and 2 bases from J; bases unmatched to any gene: 8. This CDR3 spans 13 amino acids. Looked up from germline, CDR1 is ENHRY and CDR2 is SYGVKD. CDR3 nucleotides: TGTGCCGCGACATCCGGGGGGGCCTACGAGCAGTACTTC. This encodes CAATSGGAYEQYF.